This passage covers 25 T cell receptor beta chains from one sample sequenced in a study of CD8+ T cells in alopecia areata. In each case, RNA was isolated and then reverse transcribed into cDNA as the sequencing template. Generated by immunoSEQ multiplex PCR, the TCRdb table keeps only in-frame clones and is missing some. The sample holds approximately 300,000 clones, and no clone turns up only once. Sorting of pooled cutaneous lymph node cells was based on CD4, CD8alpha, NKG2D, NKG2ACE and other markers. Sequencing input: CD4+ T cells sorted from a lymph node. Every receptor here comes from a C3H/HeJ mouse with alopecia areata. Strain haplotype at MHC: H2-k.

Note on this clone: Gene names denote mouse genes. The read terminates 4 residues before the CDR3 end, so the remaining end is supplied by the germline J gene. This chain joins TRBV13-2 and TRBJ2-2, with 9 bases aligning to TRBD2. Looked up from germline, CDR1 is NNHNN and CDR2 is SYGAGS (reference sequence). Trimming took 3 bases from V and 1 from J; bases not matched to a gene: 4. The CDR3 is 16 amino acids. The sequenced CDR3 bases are TGTGCCAGCGGTGGTCTGGGGGGGTTAAACACCGGG. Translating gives CASGGLGGLNTG. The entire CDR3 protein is CASGGLGGLNTGQLYF.

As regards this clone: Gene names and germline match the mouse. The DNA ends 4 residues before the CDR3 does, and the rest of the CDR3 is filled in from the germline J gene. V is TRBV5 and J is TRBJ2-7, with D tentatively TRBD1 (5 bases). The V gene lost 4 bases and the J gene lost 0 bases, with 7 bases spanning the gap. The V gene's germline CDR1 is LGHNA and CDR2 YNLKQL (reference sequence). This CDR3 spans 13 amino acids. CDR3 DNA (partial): TGTGCCAGCAGCCTAGGGGACTCCTAT. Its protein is CASSLGDSY. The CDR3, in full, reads CASSLGDSYEQYF.

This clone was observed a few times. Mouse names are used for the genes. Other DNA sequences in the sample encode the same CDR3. The CDR3 is CASSAGSAETLYF. The sequenced part of the CDR3 DNA is TGTGCCAGCAGCGCAGGGAGTGCAGAA. The chain carries TRBV13-1 and TRBJ2-3; perhaps TRBD1 as D (5 bases). The DNA ends 4 residues before the CDR3 does, and the rest of the CDR3 is filled in from the germline J gene. CDR1 is NSHNY, CDR2 SYGAGN, per germline. This CDR3 contains 13 residues. V was cut by 5 bases and J by 0 bases, with 7 bases left in between.

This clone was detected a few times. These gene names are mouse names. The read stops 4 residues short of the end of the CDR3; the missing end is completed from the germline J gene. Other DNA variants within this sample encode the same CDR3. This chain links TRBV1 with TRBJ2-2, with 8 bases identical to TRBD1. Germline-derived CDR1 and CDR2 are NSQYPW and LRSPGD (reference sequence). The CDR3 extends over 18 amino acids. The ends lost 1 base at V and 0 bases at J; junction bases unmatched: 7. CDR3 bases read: TGCACCTGCAGTGCAGTTCCCGGGACAGGAGCAAACACCGGG. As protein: CTCSAVPGTGANTG. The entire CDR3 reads CTCSAVPGTGANTGQLYF.

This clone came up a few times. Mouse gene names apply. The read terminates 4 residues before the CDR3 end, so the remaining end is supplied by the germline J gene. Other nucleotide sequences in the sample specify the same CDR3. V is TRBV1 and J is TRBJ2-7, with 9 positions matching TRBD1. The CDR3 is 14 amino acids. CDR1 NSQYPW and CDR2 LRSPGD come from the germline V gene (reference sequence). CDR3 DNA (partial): TGCACCTGCAGTGCAGATGGGACAGGGTAT. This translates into CTCSADGTGY. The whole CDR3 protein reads CTCSADGTGYEQYF.

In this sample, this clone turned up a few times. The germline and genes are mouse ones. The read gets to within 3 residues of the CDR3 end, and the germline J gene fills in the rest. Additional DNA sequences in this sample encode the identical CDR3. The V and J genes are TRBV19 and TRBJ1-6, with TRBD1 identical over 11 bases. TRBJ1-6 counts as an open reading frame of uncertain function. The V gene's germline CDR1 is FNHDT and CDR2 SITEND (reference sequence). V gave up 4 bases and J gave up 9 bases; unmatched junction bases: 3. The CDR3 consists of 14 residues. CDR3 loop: CASSRDRGGSPLYF. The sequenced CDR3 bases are TGTGCCAGCAGTCGGGACAGGGGGGGTTCGCCC.

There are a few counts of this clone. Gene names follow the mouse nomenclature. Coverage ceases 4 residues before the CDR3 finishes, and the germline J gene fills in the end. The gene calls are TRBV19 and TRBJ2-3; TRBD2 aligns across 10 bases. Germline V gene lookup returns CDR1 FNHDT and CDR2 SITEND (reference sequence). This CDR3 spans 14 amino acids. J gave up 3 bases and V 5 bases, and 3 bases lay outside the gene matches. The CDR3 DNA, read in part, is TGTGCCAGCAGGCCGGGACTGGGGGCAGAA. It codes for CASRPGLGAE. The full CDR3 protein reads CASRPGLGAETLYF.

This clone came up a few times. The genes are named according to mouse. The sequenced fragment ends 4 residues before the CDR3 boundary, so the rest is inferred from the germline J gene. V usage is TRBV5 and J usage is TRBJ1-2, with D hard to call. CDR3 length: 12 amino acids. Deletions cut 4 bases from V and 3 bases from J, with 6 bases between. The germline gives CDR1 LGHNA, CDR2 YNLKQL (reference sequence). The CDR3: CASSPLYSDYTF. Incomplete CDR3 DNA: TGTGCCAGCAGCCCCCTGTACTCC.

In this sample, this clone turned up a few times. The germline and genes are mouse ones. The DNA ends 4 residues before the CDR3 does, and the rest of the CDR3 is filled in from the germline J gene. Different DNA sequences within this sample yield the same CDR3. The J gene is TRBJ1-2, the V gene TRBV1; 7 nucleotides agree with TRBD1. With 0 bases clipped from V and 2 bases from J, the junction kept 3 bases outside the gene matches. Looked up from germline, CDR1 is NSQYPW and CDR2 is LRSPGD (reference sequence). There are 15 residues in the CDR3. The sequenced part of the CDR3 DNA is TGCACCTGCAGTGCAGATAGGGGGCAGAACTCC. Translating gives CTCSADRGQNS. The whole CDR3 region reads CTCSADRGQNSDYTF.

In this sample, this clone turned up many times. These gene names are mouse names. The CDR3 protein is CASSPRTENTGQLYF. The sequenced part of the CDR3 DNA is TGTGCTAGCAGCCCCAGGACAGAAAACACCGGG. This chain uses TRBV17 with TRBJ2-2, with D perhaps TRBD1 (6 bases). The CDR3 end falls 4 residues outside the read, so it is completed with the germline J gene. The V end was cut by 6 bases, the J end by 1 base, with 12 bases between. This CDR3 has 15 amino acids. From germline, CDR1 is MNHDT and CDR2 YYDKIL.

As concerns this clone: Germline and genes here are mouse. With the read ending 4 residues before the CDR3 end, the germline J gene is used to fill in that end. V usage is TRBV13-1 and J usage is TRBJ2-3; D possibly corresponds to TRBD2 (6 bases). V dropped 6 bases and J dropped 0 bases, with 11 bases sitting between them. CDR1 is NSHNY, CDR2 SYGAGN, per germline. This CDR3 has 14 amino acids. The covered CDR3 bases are TGTGCCAGCACTGGGGTAACTAGTGCAGAA. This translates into CASTGVTSAE. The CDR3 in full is CASTGVTSAETLYF.

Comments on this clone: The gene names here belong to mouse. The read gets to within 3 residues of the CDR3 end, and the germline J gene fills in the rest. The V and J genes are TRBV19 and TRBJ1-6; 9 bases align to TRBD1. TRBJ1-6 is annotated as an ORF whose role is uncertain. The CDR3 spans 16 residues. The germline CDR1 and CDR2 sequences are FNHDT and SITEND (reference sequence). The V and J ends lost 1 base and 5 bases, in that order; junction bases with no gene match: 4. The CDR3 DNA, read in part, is TGTGCCAGCAGTATAACAGGGGGCGCGGATAATTCGCCC. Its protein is CASSITGGADNSP. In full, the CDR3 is CASSITGGADNSPLYF.

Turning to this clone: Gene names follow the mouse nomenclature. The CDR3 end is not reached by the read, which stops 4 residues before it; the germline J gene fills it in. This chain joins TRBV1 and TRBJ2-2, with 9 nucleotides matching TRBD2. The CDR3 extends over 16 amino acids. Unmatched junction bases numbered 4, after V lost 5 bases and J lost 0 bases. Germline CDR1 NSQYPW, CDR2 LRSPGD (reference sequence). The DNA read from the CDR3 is TGCACCTGCAGTCCCCGGACTGGGGCAAACACCGGG. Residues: CTCSPRTGANTG. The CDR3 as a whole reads CTCSPRTGANTGQLYF. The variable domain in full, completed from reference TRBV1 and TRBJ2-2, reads VTLLEQNPRWRLVPRGQAVNLRCILKNSQYPWMSWYQQDLQKQLQWLFTLRSPGDKEVKSLPGADYLATRVTDTELRLQVANMSQGRTLYCTCSPRTGANTGQLYFGEGSKLTVL.

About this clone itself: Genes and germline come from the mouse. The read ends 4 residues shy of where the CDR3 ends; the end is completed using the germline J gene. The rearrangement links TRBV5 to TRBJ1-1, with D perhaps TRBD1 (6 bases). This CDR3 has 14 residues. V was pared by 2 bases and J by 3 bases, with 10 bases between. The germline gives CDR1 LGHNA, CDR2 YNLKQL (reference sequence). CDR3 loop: CASSQHRADTEVFF. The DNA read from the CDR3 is TGTGCCAGCAGCCAACACAGGGCGGACACA.

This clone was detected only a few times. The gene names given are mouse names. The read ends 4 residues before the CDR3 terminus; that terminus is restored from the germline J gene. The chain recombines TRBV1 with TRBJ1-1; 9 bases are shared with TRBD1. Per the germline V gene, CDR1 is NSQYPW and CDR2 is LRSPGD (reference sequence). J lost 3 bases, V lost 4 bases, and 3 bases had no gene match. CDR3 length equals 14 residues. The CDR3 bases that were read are TGCACCTGCAGTGGGGACAGGGCGGACACA. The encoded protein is CTCSGDRADT. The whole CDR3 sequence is CTCSGDRADTEVFF.

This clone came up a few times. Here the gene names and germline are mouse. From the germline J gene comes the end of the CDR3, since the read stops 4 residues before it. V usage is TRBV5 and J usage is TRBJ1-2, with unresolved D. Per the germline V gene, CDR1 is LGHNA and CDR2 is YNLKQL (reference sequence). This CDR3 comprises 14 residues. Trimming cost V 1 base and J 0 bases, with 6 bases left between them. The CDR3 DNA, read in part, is TGTGCCAGCAGCCAAGGTCCAGCAAACTCC. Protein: CASSQGPANS. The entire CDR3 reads CASSQGPANSDYTF.

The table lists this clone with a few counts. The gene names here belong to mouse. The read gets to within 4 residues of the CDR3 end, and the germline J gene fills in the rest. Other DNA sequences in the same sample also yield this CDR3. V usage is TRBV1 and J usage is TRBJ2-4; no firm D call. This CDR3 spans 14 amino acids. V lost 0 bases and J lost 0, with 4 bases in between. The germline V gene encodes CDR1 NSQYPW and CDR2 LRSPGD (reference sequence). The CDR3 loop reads CTCSADNSQNTLYF. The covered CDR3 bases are TGCACCTGCAGTGCAGACAACAGTCAAAAC. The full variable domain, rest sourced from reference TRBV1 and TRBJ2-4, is VTLLEQNPRWRLVPRGQAVNLRCILKNSQYPWMSWYQQDLQKQLQWLFTLRSPGDKEVKSLPGADYLATRVTDTELRLQVANMSQGRTLYCTCSADNSQNTLYFGAGTRLSVL.

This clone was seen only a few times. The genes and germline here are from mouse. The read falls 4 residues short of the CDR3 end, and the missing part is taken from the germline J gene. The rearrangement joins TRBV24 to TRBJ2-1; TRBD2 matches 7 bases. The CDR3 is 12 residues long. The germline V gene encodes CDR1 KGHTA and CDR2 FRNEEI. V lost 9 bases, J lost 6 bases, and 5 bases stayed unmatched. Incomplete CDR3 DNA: TGTGCCAGGGGCTGGGGGATTGCT. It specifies CARGWGIA. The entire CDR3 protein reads CARGWGIAEQFF.

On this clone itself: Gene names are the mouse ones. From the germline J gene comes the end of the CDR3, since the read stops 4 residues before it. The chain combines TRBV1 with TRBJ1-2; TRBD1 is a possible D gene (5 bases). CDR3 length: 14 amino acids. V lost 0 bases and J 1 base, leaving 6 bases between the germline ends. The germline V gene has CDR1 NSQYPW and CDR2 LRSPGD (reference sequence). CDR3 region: CTCSADDRNSDYTF. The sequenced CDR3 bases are TGCACCTGCAGTGCAGATGACAGAAACTCC. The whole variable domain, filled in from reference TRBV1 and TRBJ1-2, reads VTLLEQNPRWRLVPRGQAVNLRCILKNSQYPWMSWYQQDLQKQLQWLFTLRSPGDKEVKSLPGADYLATRVTDTELRLQVANMSQGRTLYCTCSADDRNSDYTFGSGTRLLVI.

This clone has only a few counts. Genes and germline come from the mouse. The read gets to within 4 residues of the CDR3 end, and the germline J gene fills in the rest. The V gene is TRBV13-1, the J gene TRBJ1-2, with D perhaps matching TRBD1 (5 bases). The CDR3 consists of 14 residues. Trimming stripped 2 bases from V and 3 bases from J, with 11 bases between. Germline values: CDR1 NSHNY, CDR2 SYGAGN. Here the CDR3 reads CASSDRVKDSDYTF. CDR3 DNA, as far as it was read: TGTGCCAGCAGTGACAGGGTGAAGGACTCC.

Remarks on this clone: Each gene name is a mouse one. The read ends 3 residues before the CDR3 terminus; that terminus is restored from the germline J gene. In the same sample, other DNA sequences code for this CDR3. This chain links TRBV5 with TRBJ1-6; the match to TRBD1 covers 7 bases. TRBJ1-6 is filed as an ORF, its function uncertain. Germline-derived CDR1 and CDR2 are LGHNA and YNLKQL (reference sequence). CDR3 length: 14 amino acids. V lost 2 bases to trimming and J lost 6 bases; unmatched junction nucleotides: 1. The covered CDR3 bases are TGTGCCAGCAGCCAAACAGGGGTTAATTCGCCC. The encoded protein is CASSQTGVNSP. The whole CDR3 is CASSQTGVNSPLYF.

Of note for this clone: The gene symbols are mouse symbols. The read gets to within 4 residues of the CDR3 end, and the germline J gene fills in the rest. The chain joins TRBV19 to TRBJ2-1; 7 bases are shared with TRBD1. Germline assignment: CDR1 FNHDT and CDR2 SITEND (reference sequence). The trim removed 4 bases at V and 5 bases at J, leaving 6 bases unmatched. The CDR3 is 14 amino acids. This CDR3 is CASSPGTVHAEQFF. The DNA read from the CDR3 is TGTGCCAGCAGTCCCGGGACAGTCCATGCT. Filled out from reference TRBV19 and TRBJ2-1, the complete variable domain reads GGIITQTPKFLIGQEGQKLTLKCQQNFNHDTMYWYRQDSGKGLRLIYYSITENDLQKGDLSEGYDASREKKSSFSLTVTSAQKNEMAVFLCASSPGTVHAEQFFGPGTRLTVL.

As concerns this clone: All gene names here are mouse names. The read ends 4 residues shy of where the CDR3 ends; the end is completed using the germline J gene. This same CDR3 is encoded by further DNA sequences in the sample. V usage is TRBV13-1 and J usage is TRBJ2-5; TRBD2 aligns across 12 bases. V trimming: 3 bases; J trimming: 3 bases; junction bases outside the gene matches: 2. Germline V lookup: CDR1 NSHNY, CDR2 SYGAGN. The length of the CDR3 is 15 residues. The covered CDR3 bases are TGTGCCAGCAGTGGAGGGACTGGGGGGCAAGAC. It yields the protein CASSGGTGGQD. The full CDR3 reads CASSGGTGGQDTQYF.

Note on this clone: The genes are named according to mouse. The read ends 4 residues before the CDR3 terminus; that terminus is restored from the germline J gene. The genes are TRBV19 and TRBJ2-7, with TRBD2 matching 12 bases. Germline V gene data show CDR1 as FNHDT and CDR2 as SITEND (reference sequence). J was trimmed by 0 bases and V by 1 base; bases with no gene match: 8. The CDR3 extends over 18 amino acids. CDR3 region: CASSIPGLGGSSSYEQYF. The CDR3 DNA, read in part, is TGTGCCAGCAGTATACCGGGACTGGGGGGCTCAAGCTCCTAT.

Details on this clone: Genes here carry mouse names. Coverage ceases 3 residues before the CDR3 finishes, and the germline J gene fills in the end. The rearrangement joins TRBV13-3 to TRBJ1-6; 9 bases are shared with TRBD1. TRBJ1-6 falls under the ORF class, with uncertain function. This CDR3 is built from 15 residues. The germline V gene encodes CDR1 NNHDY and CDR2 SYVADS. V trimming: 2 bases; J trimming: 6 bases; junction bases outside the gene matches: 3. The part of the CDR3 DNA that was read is TGTGCCAGCAGTGAACAGGGGGCGGGTAATTCGCCC. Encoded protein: CASSEQGAGNSP. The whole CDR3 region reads CASSEQGAGNSPLYF.